A single sample is the source of the 10 T cell receptor beta chains below, sequenced in a study of cytomegalovirus exposure and HLA in healthy donors. The PCR had 60 Vbeta and 13 Jbeta primers. Sequenced by immunoSEQ multiplex PCR; TCRdb stores in-frame clones only, minus some. Of 120,000 or so clones in the sample, under 90% were seen once. What was sequenced was PBMCs. The receptors shown here come from a woman aged 40-49 years in good health and CMV-seropositive.

The gene calls are TRBV2 and TRBJ2-1; TRBD2 agrees at 11 bases. This CDR3 contains 16 residues. V lost 3 bases and J lost 8; bases outside the gene matches: 9. The germline gives CDR1 SNHLY, CDR2 FYNNEI. CDR3 residues: CASSELAGGRIYEQFF. DNA of the CDR3: TGTGCCAGCAGTGAGTTAGCGGGAGGGCGTATCTATGAGCAGTTCTTC.

The chain links TRBV9 to TRBJ2-3, with 7 nucleotides matching TRBD1. Germline lookup yields CDR1 SGDLS and CDR2 YYNGEE. V was clipped by 0 bases and J by 4 bases; unmatched bases: 5. The CDR3 has 15 amino acids. The CDR3 bases are TGTGCCAGCAGCGTAGGACAGGGTGAATCAGATACGCAGTATTTT. Its translation is CASSVGQGESDTQYF.

The CDR3 bases are TGTGCCAGCAGCGCTTCCGGGGGGGCAGGGGGCACTGAAGCTTTCTTT. Amino acids: CASSASGGAGGTEAFF. This rearrangement joins TRBV9 to TRBJ1-1, with 7 positions matching TRBD1. The CDR3 length is 16 residues. Germline CDR1 and CDR2: SGDLS and YYNGEE. V lost 3 bases to trimming and J lost 4 bases; unmatched junction nucleotides: 12.

V gene TRBV19 combines with J gene TRBJ1-1; D gene uncertain. The germline V and J ends were trimmed by 3 bases and 5 bases, with 7 bases remaining between them. Germline CDR1 and CDR2: LNHDA and SQIVND (reference sequence). The CDR3 has 12 residues. CDR3 DNA sequence: TGTGCCAGTAGTATTGCGTGGACTGAAGCTTTCTTT. Translated: CASSIAWTEAFF.

This chain uses TRBV11-3 with TRBJ2-7, with TRBD2 matching over 11 bases. Germline CDR1 reads SGHNT; CDR2 reads YENEEA. This CDR3 has 16 residues. Germline trimming cut 3 bases from V and 5 bases from J; bases unmatched to any gene: 9. CDR3 amino acids: CASSFDSGRAWDEQYF. CDR3 in DNA: TGTGCCAGCAGCTTCGATAGCGGGAGGGCCTGGGACGAGCAGTACTTC.

V usage is TRBV28 and J usage is TRBJ2-7; D is perhaps TRBD2 (7 bases). Looked up from germline, CDR1 is MDHEN and CDR2 is SYDVKM. Trimming pared 6 bases from V and 4 bases from J, leaving 16 bases between. This CDR3 has 14 amino acids. The CDR3 region is CASSFPRGAYEQYF. CDR3 DNA sequence: TGTGCCAGCAGCTTCCCTCGGGGGGCTTACGAGCAGTACTTC.

This clone turned up a few times. The chain links TRBV30 to TRBJ2-7, with 13 bases matching TRBD2. The CDR3 extends over 15 amino acids. The germline V gene has CDR1 GTSNPN and CDR2 SVGIG (reference sequence). Trimming took 2 bases from V and 6 from J; bases not matched to a gene: 7. The CDR3 region is CAWSNGLAGVGEQYF. The CDR3 DNA reads as TGTGCCTGGAGTAATGGACTAGCGGGAGTTGGCGAGCAGTACTTC.

This chain uses TRBV5-1 with TRBJ2-6; perhaps TRBD1 as D (5 bases). Between the trimmed V and J ends, which lost 0 bases and 4 bases, there was a span of 14 bases. Germline CDR1 SGHRS, CDR2 YFSETQ. The CDR3 extends over 17 amino acids. CDR3: CASSLEVRATGANVLTF. DNA of the CDR3: TGCGCCAGCAGCTTGGAAGTCAGGGCTACGGGGGCCAACGTCCTGACTTTC.

V is TRBV4-1 and J is TRBJ2-7, with a tentative D call TRBD2 (5 bases). The CDR3 consists of 15 residues. V was cut by 0 bases and J by 0 bases, with 9 bases left in between. Per germline, CDR1 MGHRA and CDR2 YSYEKL. The CDR3 here is CASSQDNRGSYEQYF. The CDR3, as DNA: TGCGCCAGCAGCCAAGATAACCGGGGCTCCTACGAGCAGTACTTC.

The chain is built from TRBV28 and TRBJ1-3; the D gene is possibly TRBD1 (6 bases). Looked up from germline, CDR1 is MDHEN and CDR2 is SYDVKM. There are 14 residues in the CDR3. The V end was cut by 3 bases, the J end by 4 bases, with 10 bases between. The CDR3 DNA sequence: TGTGCCAGCAGTTTTCGGGACACCGGAAACACCATATATTTT. Protein: CASSFRDTGNTIYF.